The 2 T cell receptor beta chains listed next were all sequenced from one sample in a study of T cell changes during pregnancy in multiple sclerosis (dated by TCRdb to the late 2010s). Library preparation was by the immunoSEQ multiplex PCR assay. TCRdb re-hosts the immuneACCESS table, in-frame sequences only. Its copies lack some clones; in the studies checked, an unresolved V gene accounts for under half of them, and the cause for the rest is not known. The sample table lists 80,000 or so clones, 85% to 95% of them with a count of one. The top ten clonotypes cover roughly 0.9% of the sample. The sample was peripheral blood, taken in the second trimester of pregnancy. The receptors shown here come from a female donor in good health, enrolled as a control in a pregnancy study.

The gene calls are TRBV6-1 and TRBJ1-2; 10 nucleotides align to TRBD1. Per the germline V gene, CDR1 is MNHNS and CDR2 is SASEGT. Unmatched junction bases numbered 0, after V lost 1 base and J lost 4 bases. The CDR3 length is 14 residues. This CDR3 is CASSEGTGGYGYTF. CDR3 sequence (DNA): TGTGCCAGCAGTGAAGGGACAGGGGGCTATGGCTACACCTTC.

This clone was detected only once. This sequence joins TRBV27 and TRBJ2-7, with 9 bases matching TRBD2. J lost 7 bases, V lost 3 bases, and 7 bases had no gene match. The CDR3 totals 14 residues. From germline, CDR1 is MNHEY and CDR2 SMNVEV (reference sequence). DNA of the CDR3: TGTGCCAGCAGTTTTTCAGGACTAGCGTCTGAGCAGTACTTC. Its protein product is CASSFSGLASEQYF.